These 23 T cell receptor beta chains were sequenced from one sample in a study of glioma-infiltrating T cells. TCR alpha and beta CDR3 regions were amplified from RNA using iRepertoire nested multiplex PCR. TCRdb passed the multiplex PCR reads through MiXCR, listing each CDR3 protein once. The sample lists over 140,000 distinct CDR3 sequences; around 42% were seen once. The source material was glioma tissue, nonneoplastic brain tissue, or PBMCs (not recorded which). These receptors all stem from a human donor with low-grade glioma or glioblastoma, undergoing nonglioma brain surgery, or in good health (not recorded which).

The V and J genes are TRBV4-3 and TRBJ2-1; D gene ambiguous. CDR3 length: 11 amino acids. CDR1 LGHNA and CDR2 YSLEER come from the germline V gene. Trimming took off 1 base at V and 8 bases at J, with 3 bases between the two ends. DNA for the CDR3: TGCGCCAGCAGCCAAGGGTATGAGCAGTTCTTC. Protein: CASSQGYEQFF.

This clonotype was detected a few times. The J gene is TRBJ1-1, the V gene TRBV25-1; 10 positions agree with TRBD1. The germline CDR1 and CDR2 sequences are MGHDK and SYGVNS. CDR3 length equals 15 residues. The junction had 2 bases not matched to a gene; V was cut back by 1 base and J by 3 bases. The CDR3 DNA reads TGTGCCAGCAGTGAATCCGGGACAGGGGACACTGAAGCTTTCTTT. Its protein is CASSESGTGDTEAFF. Complete variable domain (other parts from reference TRBV25-1 and TRBJ1-1): EADIYQTPRYLVIGTGKKITLECSQTMGHDKMYWYQQDPGMELHLIHYSYGVNSTEKGDLSSESTVSRIRTEHFPLTLESARPSHTSQYLCASSESGTGDTEAFFGQGTRLTVV.

The genes are TRBV4-1 and TRBJ1-6, with D possibly being TRBD1 (5 bases). CDR1 and CDR2 from the germline V gene are MGHRA and YSYEKL. The V gene lost 3 bases and the J gene lost 8 bases, with 14 bases spanning the gap. The CDR3 totals 15 residues. The CDR3 sequence is CASSQVGQGYSPLHF. The CDR3 DNA reads TGCGCCAGCAGCCAGGTTGGGCAGGGCTATTCACCCCTCCACTTT.

V usage is TRBV12-3 or TRBV12-4 and J usage is TRBJ1-1; 7 bases fit TRBD1. The length of the CDR3 is 14 residues. The V gene end was trimmed by 5 bases and the J gene end by 0 bases; junction bases not matched to a gene: 3. The CDR3 coding sequence is TGTGCCAGCAGTGTCAGGGGGGTGAACACTGAAGCTTTCTTT. Translation: CASSVRGVNTEAFF.

This clonotype has a handful of counts. The J gene is TRBJ2-7, the V gene TRBV20-1, with 7 bases identical to TRBD2. This CDR3 region has 13 residues. Germline V lookup: CDR1 DFQATT, CDR2 SNEGSKA (reference sequence). Unmatched junction bases numbered 5, after V lost 6 bases and J lost 0 bases. The CDR3 is CSATASGSYEQYF. In DNA, the CDR3 is TGCAGTGCGACCGCTAGCGGCTCCTACGAGCAGTACTTC.

V usage is TRBV2 and J usage is TRBJ2-7, with TRBD1 identical over 10 bases. V gave up 3 bases and J gave up 7 bases; unmatched junction bases: 6. This CDR3 is 14 amino acids long. CDR1 and CDR2 (germline): SNHLY, FYNNEI. The CDR3 is CASSDGTGVGEQYF. Written as DNA, the CDR3 is TGTGCCAGCAGTGATGGGACAGGGGTGGGAGAGCAGTACTTC. The variable domain in full, with the rest retrieved from reference TRBV2 and TRBJ2-7, is EPEVTQTPSHQVTQMGQEVILRCVPISNHLYFYWYRQILGQKVEFLVSFYNNEISEKSEIFDDQFSVERPDGSNFTLKIRSTKLEDSAMYFCASSDGTGVGEQYFGPGTRLTVT.

The CDR3, as DNA: TGTGCCAGCAGTTATGTTGCAGGGGGAAAGTTATACAATGAGCAGTTCTTC. Protein: CASSYVAGGKLYNEQFF. The V gene is TRBV6-5, the J gene TRBJ2-1; 7 nucleotides line up with TRBD1. From germline, CDR1 is MNHEY and CDR2 SVGAGI. The CDR3 has 17 amino acids. The V segment lost 3 bases and the J segment 4 bases; nucleotides outside the gene matches: 12.

This clonotype was recorded a few times. This sequence joins TRBV20-1 and TRBJ2-5; tentatively, D is TRBD2 (6 bases). The V and J ends lost 2 bases and 5 bases respectively, with 18 bases between them. Germline loops: CDR1 DFQATT, CDR2 SNEGSKA (reference sequence). There are 15 residues in the CDR3. Here the CDR3 DNA reads TGCAGTGCTAGATCCACCATCCGAGGAGGGGAGACCCAGTACTTC. Amino acids: CSARSTIRGGETQYF.

Remarks on this clonotype: A read error is possible here, since a much larger clone lies one base away. V is TRBV6-5 and J is TRBJ2-5; 9 bases align to TRBD2. The germline gives CDR1 MNHEY, CDR2 SVGAGI. With 2 bases clipped from V and 1 base from J, the junction kept 5 bases outside the gene matches. The CDR3 sequence is 16 residues long. This chain's CDR3 is CASSYGLALSQETQYF. The CDR3 bases are TGTGCCAGCAGTTACGGACTAGCGCTGAGCCAAGAGACCCAGTACTTC.

This clonotype showed up just once. The chain links TRBV20-1 to TRBJ2-1; weak D call: TRBD2 (7 bases). In germline, CDR1 is DFQATT, CDR2 SNEGSKA (reference sequence). Trimming left V 5 bases short and J 4 bases short, with 15 bases between. The CDR3 extends over 14 amino acids. CDR3 nucleotide sequence: TGCAGTGCTCCCACTAGGGGGGGTTACAATGAGCAGTTCTTC. The encoded protein is CSAPTRGGYNEQFF.

The chain links TRBV2 to TRBJ1-2, with 7 bases lining up with TRBD1. Per the germline V gene, CDR1 is SNHLY and CDR2 is FYNNEI. The V and J ends lost 6 bases and 4 bases, in that order; junction bases with no gene match: 8. This CDR3 is 14 amino acids long. The CDR3 is CASSPSTGVYGYTF. CDR3 DNA: TGTGCCAGCAGCCCGTCTACAGGGGTCTATGGCTACACCTTC.

This clonotype has a handful of counts. The chain carries TRBV11-1 and TRBJ1-1; no firm D call. Trimming stripped 3 bases from V and 0 bases from J, with 5 bases between. The CDR3 contains 13 residues. Germline values: CDR1 SGHAT, CDR2 FQDESV (reference sequence). CDR3 coding DNA: TGTGCCAGCAGCTTTTTATTGAACACTGAAGCTTTCTTT. It is translated as CASSFLLNTEAFF.

V usage is TRBV11-2 and J usage is TRBJ1-6; TRBD1 agrees at 7 bases. CDR1 SGHAT and CDR2 FQNNGV come from the germline V gene. The CDR3 extends over 14 amino acids. V was clipped by 4 bases and J by 10 bases; unmatched bases: 7. CDR3 residues: CASSWTTQGSPLHF. DNA of the CDR3: TGTGCCAGCAGCTGGACAACACAGGGGTCACCCCTCCACTTT.

This clonotype was found once. CDR3 amino acids: CASTDRGKGYGYTF. As DNA, the CDR3 is TGTGCCAGTACGGACAGGGGGAAAGGTTATGGCTACACCTTC. The rearrangement links TRBV6-2 or TRBV6-3 to TRBJ1-2, with 10 bases aligning to TRBD1. There are 14 residues in the CDR3. Trimming at V came to 9 bases and at J to 5 bases, leaving 9 bases not matched to a gene. Per the germline V gene, CDR1 is MNHEY and CDR2 is SVGEGT.

The chain joins TRBV7-9 to TRBJ2-3; perhaps TRBD2 as D (6 bases). The CDR3 is 16 residues long. The germline V gene has CDR1 SEHNR and CDR2 FQNEAQ (reference sequence). V shed 1 base and J shed 1 base, with 12 bases lying between them. CDR3 region: CASSLGASAGTDTQYF. The CDR3 bases are TGTGCCAGCAGCTTAGGGGCTAGCGCGGGCACAGATACGCAGTATTTT.

This clonotype was found a few times. This rearrangement joins TRBV28 to TRBJ2-1, with a possible D match to TRBD1 (6 bases). There are 14 residues in the CDR3. Trimming removed 6 bases at V and 3 bases at J, with 12 bases between. Germline lookup yields CDR1 MDHEN and CDR2 SYDVKM. As DNA, the CDR3 is TGTGCCAGCAGAAGCCCGGGACACTACAATGAGCAGTTCTTC. It yields the protein CASRSPGHYNEQFF.

The gene calls are TRBV6-2 or TRBV6-3 and TRBJ2-5; maybe TRBD1 (5 bases). Germline values: CDR1 MNHEY, CDR2 SVGEGT. CDR3 length: 14 residues. Trimming left V 3 bases short and J 4 bases short, with 12 bases between. CDR3: CASSYGSRVETQYF. The CDR3 DNA reads as TGTGCCAGCAGTTATGGGTCCAGGGTAGAGACCCAGTACTTC.

The chain joins TRBV20-1 to TRBJ2-3; TRBD2 might be the D (6 bases). V was clipped by 0 bases and J by 2 bases, with 9 bases between them. The CDR3 contains 14 residues. Germline V gives CDR1 DFQATT, CDR2 SNEGSKA (reference sequence). The chain's CDR3 is CSARERGLTDTQYF. CDR3 nucleotide sequence: TGCAGTGCTAGAGAACGGGGACTCACAGATACGCAGTATTTT.

The chain couples TRBV6-1 to TRBJ1-4, with 9 bases identical to TRBD1. CDR1 MNHNS and CDR2 SASEGT come from the germline V gene. The CDR3 has 16 amino acids. V lost 6 bases to trimming and J lost 6 bases; unmatched junction nucleotides: 11. The CDR3 sequence is CASRNRGRGIYEKLFF. CDR3 bases: TGTGCCAGCAGGAACAGGGGGCGAGGGATCTATGAAAAACTGTTTTTT.

This clonotype was counted ten times or more. The gene calls are TRBV28 and TRBJ1-5; 7 bases fit TRBD1. This CDR3 is built from 14 residues. The V gene's germline CDR1 is MDHEN and CDR2 SYDVKM. Trimming at V came to 4 bases and at J to 5 bases, leaving 5 bases not matched to a gene. CDR3 bases: TGTGCCAGCAGTTCGGGACAGAAATATCAGCCCCAGCATTTT. Translation gives CASSSGQKYQPQHF.

This clonotype was observed a handful of times. The chain carries TRBV6-1 and TRBJ2-7; the match to TRBD2 covers 9 bases. Germline V gene sequence: CDR1 MNHNS, CDR2 SASEGT. The junction had 4 bases not matched to a gene; V was cut back by 9 bases and J by 4 bases. The CDR3 spans 12 residues. CDR3 coding DNA: TGTGCCAGTAGCGGGAGATGGTACGAGCAGTACTTC. It encodes CASSGRWYEQYF.

The chain is built from TRBV28 and TRBJ2-1; D is unresolved. The CDR3 runs to 14 residues. Germline V gene sequence: CDR1 MDHEN, CDR2 SYDVKM. Between the trimmed V and J ends, which lost 7 bases and 6 bases, there was a span of 16 bases. CDR3 protein: CASTRGLRVNEQFF. For the CDR3, the DNA is TGTGCCAGCACCCGTGGGCTCCGGGTCAATGAGCAGTTCTTC.

The chain is built from TRBV6-1 and TRBJ2-3, with D perhaps matching TRBD2 (7 bases). Between the trimmed V and J ends, which lost 5 bases and 3 bases, there was a span of 18 bases. CDR1 is MNHNS and CDR2 is SASEGT in the germline V gene. CDR3 length equals 16 residues. The CDR3: CASSSKSAGQTDTQYF. DNA of the CDR3: TGTGCCAGCAGTTCAAAATCAGCGGGACAAACAGATACGCAGTATTTT.